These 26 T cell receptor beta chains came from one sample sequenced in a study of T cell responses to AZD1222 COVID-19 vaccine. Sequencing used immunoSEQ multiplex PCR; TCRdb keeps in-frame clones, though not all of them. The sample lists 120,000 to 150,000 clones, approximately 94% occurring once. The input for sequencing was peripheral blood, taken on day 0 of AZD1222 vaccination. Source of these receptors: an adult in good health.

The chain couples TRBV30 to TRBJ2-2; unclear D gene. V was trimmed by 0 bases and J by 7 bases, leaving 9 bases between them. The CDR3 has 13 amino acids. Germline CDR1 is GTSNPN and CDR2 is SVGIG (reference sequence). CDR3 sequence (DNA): TGTGCCTGGAGTGTACTTGGCGGCGGGGAGCTGTTTTTT. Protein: CAWSVLGGGELFF.

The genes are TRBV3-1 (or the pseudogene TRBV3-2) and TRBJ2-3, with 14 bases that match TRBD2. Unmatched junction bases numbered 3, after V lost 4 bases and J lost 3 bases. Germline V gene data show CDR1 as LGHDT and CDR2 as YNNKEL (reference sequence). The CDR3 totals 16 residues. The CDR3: CASSPGLAGETDTQYF. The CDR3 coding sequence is TGTGCCAGCAGCCCGGGACTAGCGGGAGAGACAGATACGCAGTATTTT.

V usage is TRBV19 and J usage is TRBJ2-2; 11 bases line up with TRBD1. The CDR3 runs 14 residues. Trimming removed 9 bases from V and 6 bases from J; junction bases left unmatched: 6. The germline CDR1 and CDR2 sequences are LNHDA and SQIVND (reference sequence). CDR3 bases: TGTGCCAGCCGAGGACAGGGGGCATCCGGGGAGCTGTTTTTT. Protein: CASRGQGASGELFF.

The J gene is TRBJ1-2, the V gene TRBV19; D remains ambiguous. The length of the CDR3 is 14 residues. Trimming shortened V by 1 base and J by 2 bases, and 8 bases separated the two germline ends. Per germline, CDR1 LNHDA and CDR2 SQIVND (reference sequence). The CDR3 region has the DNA TGTGCCAGTAGTATAGTTGGCGGGAACTATGGCTACACCTTC. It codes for CASSIVGGNYGYTF.

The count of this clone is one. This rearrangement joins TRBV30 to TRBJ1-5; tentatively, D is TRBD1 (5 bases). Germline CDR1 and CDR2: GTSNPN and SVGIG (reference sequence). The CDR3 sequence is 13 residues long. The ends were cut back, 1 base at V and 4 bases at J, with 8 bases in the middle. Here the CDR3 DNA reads TGTGCCTGGAGTGGACAGTTAAATCAGCCCCAGCATTTT. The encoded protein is CAWSGQLNQPQHF.

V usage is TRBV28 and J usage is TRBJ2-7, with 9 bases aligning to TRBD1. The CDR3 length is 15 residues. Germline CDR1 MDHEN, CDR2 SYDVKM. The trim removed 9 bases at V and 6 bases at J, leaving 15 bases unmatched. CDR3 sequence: CASGESRTGVGEQYF. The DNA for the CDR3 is TGTGCCAGTGGCGAGTCGAGGACAGGGGTAGGCGAGCAGTACTTC.

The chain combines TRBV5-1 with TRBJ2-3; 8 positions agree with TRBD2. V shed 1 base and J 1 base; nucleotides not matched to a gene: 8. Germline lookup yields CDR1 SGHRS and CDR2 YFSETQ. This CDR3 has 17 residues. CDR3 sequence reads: CASSLPSGPGGTDTQYF. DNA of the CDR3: TGCGCCAGCAGCTTGCCTAGCGGGCCCGGTGGCACAGATACGCAGTATTTT.

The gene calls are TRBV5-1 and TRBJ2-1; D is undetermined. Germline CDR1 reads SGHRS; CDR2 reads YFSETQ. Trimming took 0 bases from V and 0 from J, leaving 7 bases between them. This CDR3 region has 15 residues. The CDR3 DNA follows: TGCGCCAGCAGCTTGGACGCAAGCTCCTACAATGAGCAGTTCTTC. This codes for CASSLDASSYNEQFF.

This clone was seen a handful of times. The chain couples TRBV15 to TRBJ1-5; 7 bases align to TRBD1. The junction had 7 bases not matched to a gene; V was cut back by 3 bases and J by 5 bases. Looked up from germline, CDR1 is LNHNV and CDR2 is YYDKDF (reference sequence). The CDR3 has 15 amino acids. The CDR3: CATSSSRQGYQPQHF. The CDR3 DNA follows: TGTGCCACCAGCAGTTCCAGACAGGGCTATCAGCCCCAGCATTTT.

CDR3 residues: CASSLRLAGGSTGELFF. The CDR3 DNA sequence: TGTGCCAGCAGCTTGCGTCTAGCGGGAGGAAGCACCGGGGAGCTGTTTTTT. The chain is built from TRBV5-4 and TRBJ2-2, with 11 positions matching TRBD2. V shed 1 base and J 4 bases; nucleotides not matched to a gene: 6. Per germline, CDR1 SGHNT and CDR2 YYREEE (reference sequence). The CDR3 consists of 17 residues.

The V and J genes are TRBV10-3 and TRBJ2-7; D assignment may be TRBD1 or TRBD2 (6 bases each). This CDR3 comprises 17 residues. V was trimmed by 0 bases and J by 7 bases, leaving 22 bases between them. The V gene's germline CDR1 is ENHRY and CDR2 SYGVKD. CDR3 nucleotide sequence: TGTGCCATCAGTGAGTCGATTTTAGGGGGGCGAGCTCCGGAGCAGTACTTC. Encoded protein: CAISESILGGRAPEQYF.

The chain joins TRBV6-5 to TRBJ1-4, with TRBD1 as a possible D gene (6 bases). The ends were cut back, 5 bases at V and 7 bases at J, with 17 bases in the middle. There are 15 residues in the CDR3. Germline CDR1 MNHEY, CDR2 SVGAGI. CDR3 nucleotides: TGTGCCAGCAGTAACAACAGGGCCCGTGGTGAAAAACTGTTTTTT. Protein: CASSNNRARGEKLFF.

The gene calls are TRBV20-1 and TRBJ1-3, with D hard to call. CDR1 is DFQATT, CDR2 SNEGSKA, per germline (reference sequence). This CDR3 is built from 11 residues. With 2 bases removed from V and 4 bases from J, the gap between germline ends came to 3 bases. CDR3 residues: CSARSGNTIYF. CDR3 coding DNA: TGCAGTGCTAGATCCGGAAACACCATATATTTT.

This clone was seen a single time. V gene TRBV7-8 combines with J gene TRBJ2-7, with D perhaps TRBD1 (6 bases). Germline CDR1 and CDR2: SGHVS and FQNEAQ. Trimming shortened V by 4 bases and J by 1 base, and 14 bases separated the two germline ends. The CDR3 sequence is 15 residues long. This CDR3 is CASSSQGAPSYEQYF. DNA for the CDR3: TGTGCCAGCAGCTCACAGGGAGCTCCTTCCTACGAGCAGTACTTC.

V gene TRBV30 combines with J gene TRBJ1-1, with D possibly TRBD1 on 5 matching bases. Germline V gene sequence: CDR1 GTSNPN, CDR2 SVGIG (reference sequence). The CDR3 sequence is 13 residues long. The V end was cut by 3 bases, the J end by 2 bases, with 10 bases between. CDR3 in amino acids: CAWRTQANTEAFF. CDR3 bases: TGTGCCTGGAGAACACAGGCAAACACTGAAGCTTTCTTT.

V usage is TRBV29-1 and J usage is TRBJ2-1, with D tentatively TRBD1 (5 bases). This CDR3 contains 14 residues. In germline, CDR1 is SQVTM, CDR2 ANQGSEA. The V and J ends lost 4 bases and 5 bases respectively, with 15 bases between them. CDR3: CSVGSTQGDNEQFF. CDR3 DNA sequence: TGCAGCGTTGGTTCCACCCAGGGCGACAATGAGCAGTTCTTC.

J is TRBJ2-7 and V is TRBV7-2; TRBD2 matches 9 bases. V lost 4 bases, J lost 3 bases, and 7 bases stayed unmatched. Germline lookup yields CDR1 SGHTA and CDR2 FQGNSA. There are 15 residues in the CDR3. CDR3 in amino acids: CASSSQGGGGYEQYF. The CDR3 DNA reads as TGTGCCAGCAGCTCACAAGGCGGGGGGGGCTACGAGCAGTACTTC.

CDR3 nucleotide sequence: TGTGCCAGCGGGCCCAGGGACACTATACACTACTTC. It is translated as CASGPRDTIHYF. The rearrangement uses TRBV25-1 and TRBJ2-7, with a tentative D call TRBD1 (6 bases). Germline values: CDR1 MGHDK, CDR2 SYGVNS. V lost 8 bases to trimming and J lost 13 bases, with 21 bases between them. The CDR3 runs to 12 residues.

The CDR3 DNA reads TGCGCCACCGCCGGACGGAGATTGGGACTAGCGGACAATGAGCAGTTCTTC. It translates to CATAGRRLGLADNEQFF. The V and J genes are TRBV10-1 and TRBJ2-1; TRBD2 agrees at 11 bases. The CDR3 loop spans 17 amino acids. The germline CDR1 and CDR2 sequences are WNHNN and SYGVQD (reference sequence). J gave up 5 bases and V 10 bases, and 16 bases lay outside the gene matches.

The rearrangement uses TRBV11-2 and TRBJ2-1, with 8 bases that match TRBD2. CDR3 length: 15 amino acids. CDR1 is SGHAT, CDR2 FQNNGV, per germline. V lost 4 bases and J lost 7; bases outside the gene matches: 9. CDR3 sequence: CASSSTGGFLNEQFF. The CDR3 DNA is TGTGCCAGCAGCTCCACGGGGGGGTTCCTTAATGAGCAGTTCTTC.

The CDR3 region is CASSRTGSGQYF. The CDR3 DNA reads TGTGCCAGCAGCCGGACAGGGTCTGGGCAGTACTTC. The chain is built from TRBV6-5 and TRBJ2-7; TRBD1 aligns across 8 bases. V was pared by 6 bases and J by 9 bases, with 7 bases of the junction left unmatched. The CDR3 has 12 amino acids. Per germline, CDR1 MNHEY and CDR2 SVGAGI.

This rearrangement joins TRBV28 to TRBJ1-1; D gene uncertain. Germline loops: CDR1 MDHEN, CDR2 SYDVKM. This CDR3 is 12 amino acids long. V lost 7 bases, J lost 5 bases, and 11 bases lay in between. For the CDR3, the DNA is TGTGCCAGCACCTTATCGTTGACTGAAGCTTTCTTT. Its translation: CASTLSLTEAFF. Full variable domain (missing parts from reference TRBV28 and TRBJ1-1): DVKVTQSSRYLVKRTGEKVFLECVQDMDHENMFWYRQDPGLGLRLIYFSYDVKMKEKGDIPEGYSVSREKKERFSLILESASTNQTSMYLCASTLSLTEAFFGQGTRLTVV.

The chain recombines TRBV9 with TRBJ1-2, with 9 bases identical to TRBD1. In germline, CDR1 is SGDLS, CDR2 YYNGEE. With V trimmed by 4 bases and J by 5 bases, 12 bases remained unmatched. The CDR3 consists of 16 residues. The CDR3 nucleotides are TGTGCCAGCAGCCTCACCGGGACAGGGCGTTCGTATGGCTACACCTTC. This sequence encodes CASSLTGTGRSYGYTF.

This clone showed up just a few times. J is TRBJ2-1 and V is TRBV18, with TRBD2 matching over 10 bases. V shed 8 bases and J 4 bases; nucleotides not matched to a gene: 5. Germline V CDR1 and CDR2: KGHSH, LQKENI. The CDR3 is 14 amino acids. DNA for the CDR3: TGTGCCAGCACCGGGACTAGCGAGTACAATGAGCAGTTCTTC. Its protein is CASTGTSEYNEQFF.

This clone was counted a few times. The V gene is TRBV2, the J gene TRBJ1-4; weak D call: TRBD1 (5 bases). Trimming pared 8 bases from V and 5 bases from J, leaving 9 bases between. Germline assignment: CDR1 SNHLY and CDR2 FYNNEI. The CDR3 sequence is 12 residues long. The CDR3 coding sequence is TGTGCCAGCGGGACGGTGAATGAAAAACTGTTTTTT. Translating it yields CASGTVNEKLFF.

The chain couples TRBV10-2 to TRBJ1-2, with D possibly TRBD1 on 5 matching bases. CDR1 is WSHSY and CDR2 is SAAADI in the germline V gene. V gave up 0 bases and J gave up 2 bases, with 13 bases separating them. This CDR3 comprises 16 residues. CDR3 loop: CASSESLGVTNYGYTF. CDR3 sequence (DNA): TGCGCCAGCAGTGAGTCTCTAGGGGTTACGAACTATGGCTACACCTTC.